Listed below are T cell receptor beta chains from one sample, sequenced in a study of graft-versus-host responses after intestinal transplantation. Antigens of these TCRs are unknown. Generated by immunoSEQ multiplex PCR, the TCRdb table keeps only in-frame clones and is missing some. This sample carries roughly 90,000 clones, approximately 89% of them seen once, and the ten largest clones take 0.3% to 0.35%. Sequencing used unstimulated CD4+ T cells sorted from spleen or lymph node cells, obtained before transplant. The receptor source for this set is a human donor who was the organ donor for an intestinal transplant. Both conserved end residues are part of each CDR3. A D gene is named only where the DNA matches it firmly.

j_gene,v_gene,d_gene,CDR3nt,CDR3aa
TRBJ2-2,TRBV2,TRBD2,TGTGCCAGCAGGGTTCGCGGGGGGGCTTTCACCGGGGAGCTGTTTTTT,CASRVRGGAFTGELFF
TRBJ2-7,TRBV27,TRBD1,TGTGCCAGCAGTTACCGGATGACAGGGGGCATCACCTACGAGCAGTACTTC,CASSYRMTGGITYEQYF
TRBJ1-3,TRBV7-9,.,TGTGCCAGCAGCTTAGCGGAGAGATCTGGAAACACCATATATTTT,CASSLAERSGNTIYF
TRBJ2-1,TRBV11-2,.,TGTGCCAGCAGCTTATCTCTCGGGGTACGGGAGTACAATGAGCAGTTCTTC,CASSLSLGVREYNEQFF
TRBJ2-3,TRBV4-2,TRBD2,TGTGCCAGCAGCCAAGATGGACTAGCGGGGGGTGGAAGCACAGATACGCAGTATTTT,CASSQDGLAGGGSTDTQYF
TRBJ1-1,TRBV5-1,TRBD1,TGCGCCAGCAGACTCGGACAGGGCAACACTGAAGCTTTCTTT,CASRLGQGNTEAFF
TRBJ2-3,TRBV11-3,TRBD2,TGTGCCAGCAGCAGGCGGGAGGGCCCCACAGATACGCAGTATTTT,CASSRREGPTDTQYF
TRBJ2-5,TRBV2,TRBD2,TGTGCCAGCAGTGGTTGGGGCGGGGGTACACAAGAGACCCAGTACTTC,CASSGWGGGTQETQYF
TRBJ2-2,TRBV19,TRBD1,TGTGCCAGTAGTGAAATGGACAGGGTAATCGGGGAGCTGTTTTTT,CASSEMDRVIGELFF
TRBJ2-3,TRBV19,.,TGTGCCAGTAGTATAGGGGGCCATACGCAGTATTTT,CASSIGGHTQYF
TRBJ1-5,TRBV5-6,TRBD1,TGTGCCAGCAGCTTGGCAGACAGGGGGAGGAGCAATCAGCCCCAGCATTTT,CASSLADRGRSNQPQHF
TRBJ1-2,TRBV6-5,TRBD1,TGTGCCAGCAGTTACGGGACAGGGGGCGTCTATGGCTACACCTTC,CASSYGTGGVYGYTF
TRBJ2-5,TRBV28,TRBD2,TGTGCCAGCACCCTGGGGGGGATAGGCGGGATAGCGGAGACCCAGTACTTC,CASTLGGIGGIAETQYF